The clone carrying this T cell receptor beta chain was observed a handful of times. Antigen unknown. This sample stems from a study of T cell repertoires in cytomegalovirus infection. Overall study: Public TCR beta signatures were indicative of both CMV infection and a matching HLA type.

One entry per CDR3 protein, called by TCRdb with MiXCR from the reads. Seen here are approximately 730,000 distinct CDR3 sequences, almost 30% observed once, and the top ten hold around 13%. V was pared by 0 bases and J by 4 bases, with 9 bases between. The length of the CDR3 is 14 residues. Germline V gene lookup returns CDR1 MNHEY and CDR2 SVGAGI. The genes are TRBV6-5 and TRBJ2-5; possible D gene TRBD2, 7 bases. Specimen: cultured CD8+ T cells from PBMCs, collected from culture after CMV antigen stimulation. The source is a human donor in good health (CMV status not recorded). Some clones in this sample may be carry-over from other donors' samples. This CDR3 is CASSYSRGGETQYF. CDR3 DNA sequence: TGTGCCAGCAGTTACTCGAGGGGGGGAGAGACCCAGTACTTC.